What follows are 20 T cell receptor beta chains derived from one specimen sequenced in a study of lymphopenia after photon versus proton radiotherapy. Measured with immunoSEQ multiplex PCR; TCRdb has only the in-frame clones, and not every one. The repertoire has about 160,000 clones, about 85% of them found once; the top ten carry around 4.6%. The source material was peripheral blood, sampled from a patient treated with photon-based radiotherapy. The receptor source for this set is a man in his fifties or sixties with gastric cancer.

CDR3 sequence: CASSQGGQLLRSGYTF. The CDR3 DNA follows: TGTGCCAGCTCCCAGGGGGGGCAGCTCCTTAGGTCTGGCTACACCTTC. The chain joins TRBV18 to TRBJ1-2, with 7 bases lining up with TRBD1. This CDR3 is 16 amino acids long. CDR1 and CDR2 (germline): KGHSH, LQKENI. The V and J ends lost 6 bases and 7 bases, in that order; junction bases with no gene match: 17.

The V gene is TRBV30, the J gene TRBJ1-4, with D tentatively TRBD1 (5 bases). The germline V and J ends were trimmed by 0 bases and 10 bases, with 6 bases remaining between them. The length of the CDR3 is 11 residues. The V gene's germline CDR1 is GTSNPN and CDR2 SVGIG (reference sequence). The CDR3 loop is CAWSVGTKLFF. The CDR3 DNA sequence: TGTGCCTGGAGTGTAGGGACAAAACTGTTTTTT.

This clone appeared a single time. The CDR3 region is CASSARRNQETQYF. CDR3 DNA: TGTGCCAGCAGTGCTCGTAGAAACCAAGAGACCCAGTACTTC. The V and J genes are TRBV6-1 and TRBJ2-5; D remains unclear. The CDR3 runs 14 residues. Germline assignment: CDR1 MNHNS and CDR2 SASEGT. V was pared by 4 bases and J by 0 bases, with 9 bases between.

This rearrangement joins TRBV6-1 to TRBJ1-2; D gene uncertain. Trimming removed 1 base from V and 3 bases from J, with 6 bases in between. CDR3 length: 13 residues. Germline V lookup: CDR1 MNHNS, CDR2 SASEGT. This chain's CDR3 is CASSEGGDYGYTF. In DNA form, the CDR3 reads TGTGCCAGCAGTGAAGGCGGGGACTATGGCTACACCTTC.

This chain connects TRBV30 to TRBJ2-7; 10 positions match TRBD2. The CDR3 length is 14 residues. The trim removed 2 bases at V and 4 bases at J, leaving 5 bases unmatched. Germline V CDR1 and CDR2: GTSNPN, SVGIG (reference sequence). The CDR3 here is CAWSLAGVRYEQYF. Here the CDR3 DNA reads TGTGCCTGGAGTCTAGCGGGAGTTCGGTACGAGCAGTACTTC. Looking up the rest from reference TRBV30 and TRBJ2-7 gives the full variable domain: SQTIHQWPATLVQPVGSPLSLECTVEGTSNPNLYWYRQAAGRGLQLLFYSVGIGQISSEVPQNLSASRPQDRQFILSSKKLLLSDSGFYLCAWSLAGVRYEQYFGPGTRLTVT.

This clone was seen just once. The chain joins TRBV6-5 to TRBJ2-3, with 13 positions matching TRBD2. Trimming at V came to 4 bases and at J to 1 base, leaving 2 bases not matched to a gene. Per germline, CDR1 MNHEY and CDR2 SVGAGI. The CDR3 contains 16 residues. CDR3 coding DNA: TGTGCCAGCAGTTTTGGACTAGCGGGAGGCACAGATACGCAGTATTTT. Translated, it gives CASSFGLAGGTDTQYF.

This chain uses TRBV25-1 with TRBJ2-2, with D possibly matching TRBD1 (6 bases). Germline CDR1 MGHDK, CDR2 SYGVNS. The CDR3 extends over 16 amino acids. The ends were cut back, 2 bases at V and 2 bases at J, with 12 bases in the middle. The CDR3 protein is CASSEPGHQNTGELFF. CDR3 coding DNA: TGTGCCAGCAGTGAACCGGGACACCAAAACACCGGGGAGCTGTTTTTT.

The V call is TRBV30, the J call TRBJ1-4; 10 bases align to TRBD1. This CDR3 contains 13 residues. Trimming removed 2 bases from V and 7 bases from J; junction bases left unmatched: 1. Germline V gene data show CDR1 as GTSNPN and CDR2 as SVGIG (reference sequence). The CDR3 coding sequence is TGTGCCTGGAGTCGGACAGGGGGTGAAAAACTGTTTTTT. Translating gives CAWSRTGGEKLFF.

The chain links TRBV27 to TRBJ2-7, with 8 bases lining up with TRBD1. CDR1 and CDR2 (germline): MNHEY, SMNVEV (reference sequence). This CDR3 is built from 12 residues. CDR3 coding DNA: TGTGCGAGCCAGGGACAGGCCTACGAGCAGTACTTC. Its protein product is CASQGQAYEQYF.

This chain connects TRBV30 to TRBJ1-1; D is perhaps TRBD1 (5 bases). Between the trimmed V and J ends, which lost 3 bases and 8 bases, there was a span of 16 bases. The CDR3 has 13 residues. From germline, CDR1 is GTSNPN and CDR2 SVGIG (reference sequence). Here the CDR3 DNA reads TGTGCCTGGAGCCGGGGGGTCAACGCCGAAGCTTTCTTT. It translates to CAWSRGVNAEAFF.

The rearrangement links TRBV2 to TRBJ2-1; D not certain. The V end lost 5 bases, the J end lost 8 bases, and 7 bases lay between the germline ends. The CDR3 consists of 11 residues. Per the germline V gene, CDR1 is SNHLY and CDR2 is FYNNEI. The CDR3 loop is CASSFEYEQFF. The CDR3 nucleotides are TGTGCCAGCAGTTTCGAGTATGAGCAGTTCTTC. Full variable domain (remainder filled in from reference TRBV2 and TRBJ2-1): EPEVTQTPSHQVTQMGQEVILRCVPISNHLYFYWYRQILGQKVEFLVSFYNNEISEKSEIFDDQFSVERPDGSNFTLKIRSTKLEDSAMYFCASSFEYEQFFGPGTRLTVL.

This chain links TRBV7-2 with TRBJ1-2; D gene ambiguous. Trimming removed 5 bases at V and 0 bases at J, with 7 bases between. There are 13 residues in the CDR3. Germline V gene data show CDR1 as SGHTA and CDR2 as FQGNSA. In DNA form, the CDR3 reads TGTGCCAGCAGCCCCGGGACTAACTATGGCTACACCTTC. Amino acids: CASSPGTNYGYTF.

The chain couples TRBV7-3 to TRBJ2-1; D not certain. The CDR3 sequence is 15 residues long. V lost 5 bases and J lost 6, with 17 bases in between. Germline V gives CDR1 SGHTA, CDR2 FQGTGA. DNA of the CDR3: TGTGCCAGCAGCCGTACGCTGGCGGCTTTCAATGAGCAGTTCTTC. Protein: CASSRTLAAFNEQFF.

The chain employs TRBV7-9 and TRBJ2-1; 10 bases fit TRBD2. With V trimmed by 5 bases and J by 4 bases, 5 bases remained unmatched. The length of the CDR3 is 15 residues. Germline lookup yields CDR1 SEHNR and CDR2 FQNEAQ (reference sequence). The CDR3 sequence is CASSPSGRGYNEQFF. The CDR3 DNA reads TGTGCCAGCAGCCCTAGCGGGAGAGGGTACAATGAGCAGTTCTTC.

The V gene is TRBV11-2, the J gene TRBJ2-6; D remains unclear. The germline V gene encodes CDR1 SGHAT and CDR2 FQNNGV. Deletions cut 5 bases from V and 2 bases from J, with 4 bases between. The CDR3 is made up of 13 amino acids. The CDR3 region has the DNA TGTGCCAGCAGCCTCCCTGGGGCCAACGTCCTGACTTTC. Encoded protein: CASSLPGANVLTF.

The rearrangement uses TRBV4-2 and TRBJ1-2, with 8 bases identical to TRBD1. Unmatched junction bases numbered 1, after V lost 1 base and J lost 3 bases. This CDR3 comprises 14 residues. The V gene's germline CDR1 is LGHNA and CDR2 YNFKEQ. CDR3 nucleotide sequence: TGTGCCAGCAGCCAAGCGGACAGGGACTATGGCTACACCTTC. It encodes CASSQADRDYGYTF.

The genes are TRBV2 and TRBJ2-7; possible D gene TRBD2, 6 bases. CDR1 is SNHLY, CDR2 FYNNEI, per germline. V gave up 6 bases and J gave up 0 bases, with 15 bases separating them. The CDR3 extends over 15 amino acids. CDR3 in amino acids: CASRIRDGSSYEQYF. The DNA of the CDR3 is TGTGCCAGCAGAATCAGGGACGGGAGCTCCTACGAGCAGTACTTC.

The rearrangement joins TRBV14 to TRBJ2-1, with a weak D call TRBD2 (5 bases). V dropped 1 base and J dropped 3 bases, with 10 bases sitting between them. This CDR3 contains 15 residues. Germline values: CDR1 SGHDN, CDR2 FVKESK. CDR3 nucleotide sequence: TGTGCCAGCAGCCAAGCTAGCAGACACTACAATGAGCAGTTCTTC. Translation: CASSQASRHYNEQFF.

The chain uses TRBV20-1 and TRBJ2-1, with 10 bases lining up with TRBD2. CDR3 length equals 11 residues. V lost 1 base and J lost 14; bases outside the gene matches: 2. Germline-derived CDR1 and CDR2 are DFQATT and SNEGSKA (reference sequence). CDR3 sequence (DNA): TGCAGTGCTAGAGTTGGACTAGCGGAGTTCTTC. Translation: CSARVGLAEFF.

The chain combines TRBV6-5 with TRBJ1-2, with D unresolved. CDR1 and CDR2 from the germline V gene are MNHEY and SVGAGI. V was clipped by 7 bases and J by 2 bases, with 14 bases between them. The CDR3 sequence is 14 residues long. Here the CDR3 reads CASITRRGNYGYTF. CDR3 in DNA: TGTGCCAGCATCACCCGTCGGGGAAACTATGGCTACACCTTC.